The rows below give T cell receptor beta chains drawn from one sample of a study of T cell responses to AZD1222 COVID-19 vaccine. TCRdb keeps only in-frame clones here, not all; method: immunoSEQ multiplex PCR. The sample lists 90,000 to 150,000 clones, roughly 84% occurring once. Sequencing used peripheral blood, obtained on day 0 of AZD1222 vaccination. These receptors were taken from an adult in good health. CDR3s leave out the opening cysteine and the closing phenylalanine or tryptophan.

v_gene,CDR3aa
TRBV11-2,ASSEEGPQVNEQF
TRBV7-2,ASSFNRGEGTQY
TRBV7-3,ASSLSGSGDTEAF
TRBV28,ASSPHSKSGETQY
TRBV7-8,ASRKTTSGNTIY
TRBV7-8,ASSPGGSGRGEQF
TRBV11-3,ASSPHYRDRGSTDTQY
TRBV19,ASSLGAGSNWEQY
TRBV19,ASSTDRGVEKLF
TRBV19,ASSEGWTGYNSPLH
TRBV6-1,ASSEKGLSYEQY
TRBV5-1,ASRQGTGEATQY
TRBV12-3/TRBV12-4,ASSPIVRTEAF
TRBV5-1,ASSLAGTGEEEQY
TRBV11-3,ASSGWTGNNEQF
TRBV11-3,ASSLDPLAGDSGELF
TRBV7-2,ASRGGVTGFTDTQY
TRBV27,ASSFTTGDGRQETQY
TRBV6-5,ASSYSGGGQPQH
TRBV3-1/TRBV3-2,ASSPRGSGTYEQY
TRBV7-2,ASSLGGQNEKLF
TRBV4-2,ASSQEVAGGPGDTQY
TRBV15,ATSRRDQDGAF
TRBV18,ASSPGTVNEKLF
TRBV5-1,ASSFGIAGNWY
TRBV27,ASSGSGSYNSPLH
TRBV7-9,ASSLVSGSEKLF
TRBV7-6,ASSLVVFSQETQY
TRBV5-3,ARSFRGGETGITEAF
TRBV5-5,ASSSRQGAGNTIY